This T cell receptor (beta chain) was profiled in a study of T cell responses to AZD1222 COVID-19 vaccine. The repertoire was sequenced with immunoSEQ multiplex PCR; TCRdb's copy has only in-frame clones and lacks some. The data show approximately 190,000 clones, 85% to 95% seen once. As concerns this clone: Its specificity is not known.

Notes on the study in general: White British donors predominated, females outnumbered males, and clonal diversity was possibly underestimated.

This clonotype was sampled from an adult in good health. Sequenced material: peripheral blood, taken on day 0 of AZD1222 vaccination.

The CDR3 DNA sequence: TGTGCCAGCAGCTTTAGAGGGGTGTACACTGAAGCTTTCTTT. It yields the protein CASSFRGVYTEAFF. This chain joins TRBV11-1 and TRBJ1-1; tentatively, D is TRBD1 (5 bases). V was clipped by 3 bases and J by 3 bases, with 11 bases between them. Germline loops: CDR1 SGHAT, CDR2 FQDESV (reference sequence). The CDR3 has 14 residues.